This TCR beta chain was sequenced during a study of OX40 agonist ivuxolimab in advanced cancers. Overall study: A diagnosis of hepatocellular carcinoma, melanoma, renal cell or head and neck cancer was present in dose-escalation patients.

V lost 9 bases to trimming and J lost 8 bases, with 17 bases between them. Germline CDR1 SGHNT, CDR2 YENEEA. The CDR3 sequence is 13 residues long. Produced via immunoSEQ multiplex PCR; TCRdb's table is partial and in-frame only. The table lists 70,000 to 90,000 clones, 85% to 90% of them singletons. This sequence was found in an adult with an advanced solid tumor such as melanoma, head and neck, liver or kidney cancer. The rearrangement uses TRBV11-3 and TRBJ1-5, with D possibly being TRBD1 (6 bases). The sample in question was CD4+ or CD8+ T cells sorted from blood, obtained in a trial of the OX40 agonist ivuxolimab. CDR3 in DNA: TGTGCCAGATTCGCAGGGGCGGGGGAGCCCCAGCATTTT. Amino acid sequence: CARFAGAGEPQHF. Complete variable domain (other parts from reference TRBV11-3 and TRBJ1-5): EAGVVQSPRYKIIEKKQPVAFWCNPISGHNTLYWYLQNLGQGPELLIRYENEEAVDDSQLPKDRFSAERLKGVDSTLKIQPAELGDSAVYLCARFAGAGEPQHFGDGTRLSIL.